This TCR beta chain was obtained from a study of blood T cell repertoires in COVID-19. Enrollees, roughly 18 to 90 years old, lived in some 24 US areas. Germline CDR1 and CDR2: ENHRY and SYGVKD. V was trimmed by 4 bases and J by 4 bases, leaving 5 bases between them. The CDR3 contains 12 residues. Repertoires were generated with immunoSEQ multiplex PCR, while TCRdb's copy carries only in-frame clones and drops some. The sample holds about 160,000 clones, around 80% seen once. This clonotype was obtained from a woman aged 60-75 years who had recovered from COVID-19. The sample consisted of PBMCs or T cells enriched from blood (not recorded which). This chain uses TRBV10-3 with TRBJ1-3, with D possibly TRBD1 on 5 matching bases. The CDR3 loop reads CAISGQGNTIYF. DNA of the CDR3: TGTGCCATCAGTGGACAGGGAAACACCATATATTTT.